A selection of T cell receptor beta chains follows, all from one sample in a study of blood T cell repertoires in COVID-19. TCRdb's copy holds only in-frame clones and misses some; the assay was immunoSEQ multiplex PCR. The sample lists 68,000 or so clones; around 84% were seen once. Source material: peripheral blood. These TCRs come from a man aged 45-65 years with acute or convalescent COVID-19. Both conserved end residues are part of each CDR3. The D gene is left open where the match is weak. Expanded clones are given a class, and other clones once, few, many or no size at all.

V	D	J	size	CDR3	DNA
TRBV7-8	.	TRBJ2-2	.	CASSPTSGELFF	TGTGCCAGCAGCCCGACTAGCGGGGAGCTGTTTTTT
TRBV7-2	TRBD1	TRBJ1-3	.	CASSLAVDRVLNTIYF	TGTGCCAGCAGCTTAGCTGTCGACAGGGTTCTCAACACCATATATTTT
TRBV25-1	TRBD1	TRBJ1-1	.	CASRQGLSTEAFF	TGTGCCAGCCGACAGGGGCTGAGCACTGAAGCTTTCTTT
TRBV7-9	TRBD1	TRBJ1-6	.	CASSAGTGEDSPLHF	TGTGCCAGCAGCGCAGGGACAGGGGAGGATTCACCCCTCCACTTT
TRBV2	TRBD2	TRBJ2-5	.	CASSELAGGQETQYF	TGTGCCAGCAGTGAACTAGCGGGGGGCCAAGAGACCCAGTACTTC
TRBV28	.	TRBJ1-2	.	CASSLAGEPYGYTF	TGTGCCAGCAGTTTGGCAGGGGAGCCCTATGGCTACACCTTC
TRBV19	TRBD1	TRBJ1-2	.	CASSTGQGGHYGYTF	TGTGCCAGTAGTACGGGACAGGGAGGTCACTATGGCTACACCTTC
TRBV20-1	.	TRBJ1-6	.	CSASTGSGESIAGSPLHF	TGCAGTGCTAGTACAGGGTCAGGGGAGAGTATAGCAGGCTCACCCCTCCACTTT
TRBV10-2	TRBD2	TRBJ2-3	.	CASSRTSGGEDTQYF	TGCGCCAGCAGTCGGACTAGCGGGGGAGAAGATACGCAGTATTTT
TRBV9	.	TRBJ2-2	.	CASSVYGGDTGELFF	TGTGCCAGCAGCGTATACGGCGGGGACACCGGGGAGCTGTTTTTT
TRBV19	.	TRBJ1-1	.	CASSTTQGKNTEAFF	TGTGCCAGTAGTACAACTCAGGGTAAGAACACTGAAGCTTTCTTT
TRBV1	.	TRBJ1-2	.	CTSSQGNRANYGYTF	TGCACCAGCAGCCAAGGAAACCGAGCGAACTATGGCTACACCTTC
TRBV5-1	.	TRBJ1-3	.	CASSLRSGGSGNTIYF	TGCGCCAGCAGCCTAAGGAGCGGGGGCTCTGGAAACACCATATATTTT
TRBV6-5	TRBD1	TRBJ2-1	.	CASSWGQTYNEQFF	TGTGCCAGCAGTTGGGGACAGACTTACAATGAGCAGTTCTTC
TRBV28	TRBD2	TRBJ2-1	.	CASSSWKISGSTYKDNEQFF	TGTGCCAGCAGTTCGTGGAAAATTAGCGGGAGCACTTATAAGGACAATGAGCAGTTCTTC
TRBV6-6	.	TRBJ1-4	.	CASTNRRQLANEKLFF	TGTGCCAGCACAAATAGGAGACAGCTAGCTAATGAAAAACTGTTTTTT
TRBV7-7	.	TRBJ1-4	.	CASSPGLVGEKLFF	TGTGCTAGCAGCCCAGGGCTTGTAGGAGAAAAACTGTTTTTT
TRBV6-1	.	TRBJ1-1	.	CASSEESKGITEAFF	TGTGCCAGCAGTGAAGAATCGAAGGGGATCACTGAAGCTTTCTTT
TRBV5-1	TRBD1	TRBJ1-5	.	CASSPGIGQGAGQPQHF	TGCGCCAGCAGCCCCGGAATCGGACAGGGGGCAGGGCAGCCCCAGCATTTT
TRBV25-1	.	TRBJ2-1	.	CASSEAGTNEQFF	TGTGCCAGCAGTGAAGCGGGGACCAATGAGCAGTTCTTC
TRBV6-1	.	TRBJ1-3	.	CASSEAQGSTIYF	TGTGCCAGCAGTGAAGCGCAGGGTAGCACCATATATTTT
TRBV30	TRBD1	TRBJ2-3	.	CAWSTTGAGTDTQYF	TGTGCCTGGAGTACTACAGGGGCAGGCACAGATACGCAGTATTTT
TRBV30	.	TRBJ2-6	once	CAWSLRSSGANVLTF	TGTGCCTGGAGTTTAAGGAGCTCTGGGGCCAACGTCCTGACTTTC
TRBV14	.	TRBJ2-1	.	CASSLVADYNEQFF	TGTGCCAGCAGCCTGGTAGCGGACTACAATGAGCAGTTCTTC
TRBV7-8	.	TRBJ2-1	few	CASSSRARRDEQFF	TGTGCCAGCAGTTCGAGAGCCCGGCGGGATGAGCAGTTCTTC
TRBV5-1	.	TRBJ2-7	.	CASSLEGAVREQYF	TGCGCCAGCAGCTTGGAAGGGGCAGTAAGGGAGCAGTACTTC
TRBV13	TRBD1	TRBJ1-6	few	CASSRTGADSPLHF	TGTGCCAGCAGCCGTACAGGGGCGGATTCACCCCTCCACTTT
TRBV25-1	.	TRBJ2-1	.	CATGPGSSYNEQFF	TGTGCCACCGGCCCGGGGAGCTCCTACAATGAGCAGTTCTTC
TRBV6-4	TRBD1	TRBJ2-2	.	CASRGEGAITGELFF	TGTGCCAGCAGAGGAGAGGGGGCGATTACCGGGGAGCTGTTTTTT
TRBV11-3	.	TRBJ2-3	.	CASSSWTDTDTQYF	TGTGCCAGCAGCTCCTGGACAGACACAGATACGCAGTATTTT
TRBV24-1	TRBD1	TRBJ2-1	.	CATSDTQGVGSYNEQFF	TGTGCCACCAGTGATACTCAGGGGGTTGGATCCTACAATGAGCAGTTCTTC
TRBV6-1	.	TRBJ2-7	.	CASSDDLYEQYF	TGTGCCAGCAGTGACGACTTATACGAGCAGTACTTC
TRBV18	.	TRBJ2-3	.	CASSDRFSQYF	TGTGCCAGCTCAGACAGGTTTTCGCAGTATTTT
TRBV6-5	TRBD1	TRBJ1-2	few	CASSSHRGLYGYTF	TGTGCCAGCAGTTCGCATAGGGGGCTCTATGGCTACACCTTC
TRBV2	TRBD2	TRBJ2-7	.	CASRASGSGYEQYF	TGTGCCAGCAGAGCCAGCGGGAGTGGTTACGAGCAGTACTTC
TRBV2	TRBD1	TRBJ1-2	.	CASSDPGQGHYGYTF	TGTGCCAGCAGTGATCCGGGACAGGGTCACTATGGCTACACCTTC
TRBV30	.	TRBJ1-6	.	CAWSGDSYNSPLHF	TGTGCCTGGAGTGGTGACAGCTATAATTCACCCCTCCACTTT
TRBV28	TRBD2	TRBJ2-7	.	CASSFERELNEQYF	TGTGCCAGCAGTTTTGAGCGGGAGTTGAATGAGCAGTACTTC
TRBV24-1	TRBD2	TRBJ2-5	.	CATSGGLVAGDQETQYF	TGTGCCACCAGTGGTGGGTTAGTGGCGGGAGACCAAGAGACCCAGTACTTC
TRBV4-1	.	TRBJ1-5	.	CASSQGDYRDIAQPQHF	TGCGCCAGCAGCCAAGGCGATTACCGGGACATAGCGCAGCCCCAGCATTTT
TRBV4-2	TRBD1	TRBJ1-6	.	CASSQGDVLGQTGGLFYPLHF	TGTGCCAGCAGCCAAGGCGACGTTTTGGGACAGACGGGCGGGCTCTTTTACCCCCTCCACTTT